Each of the 16 T cell receptor beta chains below was sequenced from the same sample in a study of T cell repertoires in cytomegalovirus infection. In TCRdb, the reads were re-called with MiXCR into one record per CDR3 protein. The sample lists 650,000 to 900,000 distinct CDR3 sequences; 25% to 35% were seen once. Antigens for these TCRs are unknown. The source was cultured CD8+ T cells from PBMCs, collected from culture after CMV antigen stimulation. The receptors originated from a human donor in good health (CMV status not recorded). Some clones in this sample may be carry-over from other donors' samples.

A remark on this clonotype: Sequence at one end of the junction differs from germline and may be a read error. The V call is TRBV9, the J call TRBJ1-1; D call uncertain. CDR1 SGDLS and CDR2 YYNGEE come from the germline V gene. The CDR3 is 15 residues long. The CDR3 DNA reads as TGTGTCAGCAGCGCCCGTGGCGGCATGAACACTGAAGCTTTCTTT. Its protein is CVSSARGGMNTEAFF.

The rearrangement links TRBV29-1 to TRBJ2-3, with D perhaps matching TRBD1 or TRBD2 (5 bases each). The CDR3 runs 15 residues. Trimming pared 5 bases from V and 4 bases from J, leaving 19 bases between. The germline V gene has CDR1 SQVTM and CDR2 ANQGSEA. CDR3 sequence: CSVYGTPEGADTQYF. The DNA for the CDR3 is TGCAGCGTTTACGGGACCCCCGAAGGCGCAGATACGCAGTATTTT.

The J gene is TRBJ1-5, the V gene TRBV6-2 or TRBV6-3; the D is unclear. The V end lost 2 bases, the J end lost 0 bases, and 8 bases lay between the germline ends. This CDR3 is 15 amino acids long. CDR1 MNHEY and CDR2 SVGEGT come from the germline V gene. Here the CDR3 reads CASSYPSLSNQPQHF. In DNA form, the CDR3 reads TGTGCCAGCAGTTACCCCAGCCTTAGCAATCAGCCCCAGCATTTT.

This clonotype was observed at least ten times. The chain carries TRBV12-3 or TRBV12-4 and TRBJ2-5; a weak D match, TRBD2 (5 bases). Trimming cost V 8 bases and J 4 bases, with 23 bases left between them. The CDR3 loop spans 16 amino acids. For the CDR3, the DNA is TGTGCCAGCGCGCCAGGACTCCCGAAAGGAGGAGAGACCCAGTACTTC. It translates to CASAPGLPKGGETQYF.

This chain uses TRBV6-2 or TRBV6-3 with TRBJ2-7; 9 bases are shared with TRBD2. This CDR3 has 13 residues. Trimming took 6 bases from V and 6 from J; bases not matched to a gene: 6. Germline values: CDR1 MNHEY, CDR2 SVGEGT. In DNA form, the CDR3 reads TGTGCCAGCAGCCGTAGCGGGGGCTTCGAGCAGTACGTC. Its protein product is CASSRSGGFEQYV.

This clonotype has more than one count but fewer than ten. The chain links TRBV10-3 to TRBJ2-5; D may be TRBD2 (5 bases). This CDR3 is 14 amino acids long. Germline lookup yields CDR1 ENHRY and CDR2 SYGVKD. Between the trimmed V and J ends, which lost 5 bases and 5 bases, there was a span of 15 bases. This CDR3 is CAISPPGIMETQYF. Written as DNA, the CDR3 is TGTGCCATCAGTCCTCCGGGAATTATGGAGACCCAGTACTTC.

This clonotype showed up just once. The junction and the germline gene differ at one end; a read error may be behind it. The V call is TRBV10-3, the J call TRBJ2-1, with D perhaps matching TRBD1 or TRBD2 (5 bases each). Germline V gene sequence: CDR1 ENHRY, CDR2 SYGVKD. The CDR3 contains 9 residues. CDR3: CAAEGPDSF. The CDR3 DNA reads as TGTGCCGCCGAGGGGCCAGATTCCTTC.

This clonotype has more than one count but fewer than ten. The rearrangement links TRBV7-8 to TRBJ2-2; 10 bases agree with TRBD2. This CDR3 has 17 amino acids. Germline CDR1 and CDR2: SGHVS and FQNEAQ. With V trimmed by 5 bases and J by 0 bases, 6 bases remained unmatched. CDR3 DNA sequence: TGTGCCAGCAGCCCTAGCGGGGGAGACGCGAACACCGGGGAGCTGTTTTTT. Amino acids: CASSPSGGDANTGELFF.

There are many counts of this clonotype. V usage is TRBV7-8 and J usage is TRBJ2-5; a weak D match, TRBD1 (6 bases). The length of the CDR3 is 14 residues. Germline CDR1 reads SGHVS; CDR2 reads FQNEAQ. The V end lost 3 bases, the J end lost 2 bases, and 10 bases lay between the germline ends. The DNA of the CDR3 is TGTGCCAGCAGCTTCTCAGGGGATCAAGAGACCCAGTACTTC. Protein sequence: CASSFSGDQETQYF.

The V and J genes are TRBV9 and TRBJ2-1, with a tentative D call TRBD1 (6 bases). Germline lookup yields CDR1 SGDLS and CDR2 YYNGEE. The CDR3 loop spans 17 amino acids. V dropped 0 bases and J dropped 1 base, with 14 bases sitting between them. CDR3 DNA sequence: TGTGCCAGCAGCGTAGGAATAGGGGGAAGATCCTACAATGAGCAGTTCTTC. Translation gives CASSVGIGGRSYNEQFF.

This clonotype was detected ten times or more. The rearrangement uses TRBV6-4 and TRBJ2-2, with D unclear. Trimming took 0 bases from V and 1 from J, leaving 6 bases between them. Germline loops: CDR1 MRHNA, CDR2 SNTAGT. CDR3 length: 15 residues. Written as DNA, the CDR3 is TGTGCCAGCAGTGACTCGACCCTGAACACCGGGGAGCTGTTTTTT. It specifies CASSDSTLNTGELFF.

About this clonotype: A single base separates this from a much larger clone, so it may be a read error. The V gene is TRBV7-6, the J gene TRBJ1-6; D uncertain. Trimming cost V 5 bases and J 8 bases, with 10 bases left between them. The CDR3 consists of 13 residues. Germline values: CDR1 SGHVS, CDR2 FNYEAQ. The CDR3 loop is CASSPLQHSPLHF. Here the CDR3 DNA reads TGTGCCAGCAGCCCGCTACAGCATTCACCCCTCCACTTT.

This chain links TRBV12-3 or TRBV12-4 with TRBJ2-5; tentatively, D is TRBD1 or TRBD2 (5 bases each). The V end lost 8 bases, the J end lost 1 base, and 5 bases lay between the germline ends. The length of the CDR3 is 11 residues. The CDR3 protein is CASGGQETQYF. The CDR3 DNA reads as TGTGCCAGCGGGGGCCAAGAGACCCAGTACTTC.

This clonotype was found a few times. V usage is TRBV9 and J usage is TRBJ2-2, with 7 bases lining up with TRBD1. After removal of 3 bases from V and 3 bases from J, the junction contained 8 bases not matched to a gene. Germline V gene sequence: CDR1 SGDLS, CDR2 YYNGEE. The CDR3 spans 16 residues. The CDR3 coding sequence is TGTGCCAGCAGCGCGTCACAGGGGCGGCACACCGGGGAGCTGTTTTTT. Protein product: CASSASQGRHTGELFF.

J is TRBJ1-3 and V is TRBV6-6, with D unresolved. CDR3 size: 14 residues. V dropped 2 bases and J dropped 4 bases, with 9 bases sitting between them. Germline V gene lookup returns CDR1 MNHNY and CDR2 SVGAGI (reference sequence). This chain's CDR3 is CASSYMVRGNTIYF. Here the CDR3 DNA reads TGTGCCAGCAGTTACATGGTTCGGGGAAACACCATATATTTT.

The chain joins TRBV11-2 to TRBJ2-1, with 9 bases identical to TRBD1. The CDR3 has 19 amino acids. J lost 5 bases, V lost 1 base, and 15 bases had no gene match. Germline values: CDR1 SGHAT, CDR2 FQNNGV. The CDR3 region is CASSLVSESWDREDNEQFF. The CDR3 DNA follows: TGTGCCAGCAGCTTAGTTTCAGAAAGTTGGGACAGGGAGGACAATGAGCAGTTCTTC. The full variable domain, with the rest looked up from reference TRBV11-2 and TRBJ2-1, is EAGVAQSPRYKIIEKRQSVAFWCNPISGHATLYWYQQILGQGPKLLIQFQNNGVVDDSQLPKDRFSAERLKGVDSTLKIQPAKLEDSAVYLCASSLVSESWDREDNEQFFGPGTRLTVL.